This TCR beta chain was profiled in a study of blood T cells in healthy people across ages. Next came a second PCR, run for about 7 to 12 cycles, which used a sample-barcoded 5' primer along with a J-beta primer mix. One entry per CDR3 protein, called by TCRdb with MiXCR from the 5' RACE reads. The repertoire holds 1,500,000 or so distinct CDR3 sequences, with approximately 39% as singletons. Note on this clonotype: Its specificity is not known. A much larger clone differs from this one at a single base, so this may be a read error.

Caucasian individuals from Russia who were healthy and aged roughly 6 to 90 acted as donors. Study results and caveats: Unsorted PBMCs prevented conclusive naive versus antigen-experienced comparison.

CDR3 length equals 13 residues. CDR1 is MNHEY, CDR2 SVGAGI, per germline. V gene TRBV6-5 combines with J gene TRBJ2-1; a possible D gene is TRBD2 (5 bases). The end of the DNA is better explained by TRBJ2-7, so the J call may be wrong. Sample: blood. This clonotype was sampled from a woman aged 18 to 35 in good health. CDR3 in DNA: TGTGCCAGCACGGCTAGCTCCTACAATGAGCAGTACTTC. Translated: CASTASSYNEQYF.